Below are 8 T cell receptor beta chains sequenced from a single sample in a study of beta chain features in type 1 diabetes. As every portion of the isolated RNA was reverse transcribed, the sequencing read expressed TCRB transcripts. Data came from immunoSEQ multiplex PCR; TCRdb stores just in-frame clones and leaves some out. The table records 150,000 to 180,000 clones, around 10% of them present only once. The sequenced sample was central memory CD4+ T cells from blood. Receptors originate from a man aged 18 to 29 in good health.

The chain uses TRBV18 and TRBJ2-1, with D maybe TRBD1 (5 bases). V was shortened by 3 bases and J by 5 bases, with 14 bases between the two germline ends. This CDR3 is 15 amino acids long. The germline CDR1 and CDR2 sequences are KGHSH and LQKENI. Written as DNA, the CDR3 is TGTGCCAGCTCACCGGTACAGGCCACCAACAATGAGCAGTTCTTC. Protein: CASSPVQATNNEQFF. Filled out from reference TRBV18 and TRBJ2-1, the complete variable domain reads NAGVMQNPRHLVRRRGQEARLRCSPMKGHSHVYWYRQLPEEGLKFMVYLQKENIIDESGMPKERFSAEFPKEGPSILRIQQVVRGDSAAYFCASSPVQATNNEQFFGPGTRLTVL.

This clone has a handful of counts. The V gene is TRBV7-3, the J gene TRBJ2-3, with TRBD2 identical over 9 bases. The CDR3 consists of 16 residues. Germline trimming cut 1 base from V and 5 bases from J; bases unmatched to any gene: 7. Germline values: CDR1 SGHTA, CDR2 FQGTGA. This chain's CDR3 is CASSLRIAGVGDTQYF. For the CDR3, the DNA is TGTGCCAGCAGCTTAAGGATAGCGGGAGTTGGAGATACGCAGTATTTT.

This clone turned up a few times. The chain employs TRBV6-6 and TRBJ1-1; D remains ambiguous. Germline V gene lookup returns CDR1 MNHNY and CDR2 SVGAGI (reference sequence). The V end was cut by 0 bases, the J end by 6 bases, with 8 bases between. The CDR3 length is 13 residues. The CDR3 nucleotides read TGTGCCAGCAGTTACTCGGAGAGATCTGAAGCTTTCTTT. Translated, it gives CASSYSERSEAFF.

This clone was detected many times. V gene TRBV6-5 combines with J gene TRBJ2-4; D remains ambiguous. CDR1 is MNHEY and CDR2 is SVGAGI in the germline V gene. The CDR3 is made up of 14 amino acids. With 5 bases removed from V and 3 bases from J, the gap between germline ends came to 11 bases. Here the CDR3 DNA reads TGTGCCAGCAGTCCCGGTGGCAGCAAAAACATTCAGTACTTC. It codes for CASSPGGSKNIQYF.

This clone was detected a few times. The V gene is TRBV19, the J gene TRBJ1-5; tentatively, D is TRBD1 (6 bases). This CDR3 contains 14 residues. Looked up from germline, CDR1 is LNHDA and CDR2 is SQIVND (reference sequence). The V end lost 3 bases, the J end lost 9 bases, and 15 bases lay between the germline ends. The CDR3 sequence is CASSMGRGTGPQHF. The CDR3, as DNA: TGTGCCAGTAGTATGGGTAGGGGGACGGGGCCCCAGCATTTT.

The rearrangement joins TRBV29-1 to TRBJ2-7; D unclear. Germline CDR1 is SQVTM and CDR2 is ANQGSEA. This CDR3 is built from 13 residues. V lost 6 bases and J 0 bases, leaving 12 bases between the germline ends. The DNA for the CDR3 is TGCAGCGTCCGGAGAGAGTACTCCTACGAGCAGTACTTC. It is translated as CSVRREYSYEQYF.

This rearrangement joins TRBV10-2 to TRBJ2-5; 7 bases match TRBD1. V lost 2 bases and J lost 1; bases outside the gene matches: 4. Germline CDR1 reads WSHSY; CDR2 reads SAAADI. The CDR3 length is 15 residues. In DNA form, the CDR3 reads TGCGCCAGCAGTGAGCCTGGACAGGCCCAAGAGACCCAGTACTTC. Amino acids: CASSEPGQAQETQYF.

The chain recombines TRBV28 with TRBJ2-3, with TRBD1 matching over 8 bases. Trimming took 4 bases from V and 4 from J; bases not matched to a gene: 10. Germline V CDR1 and CDR2: MDHEN, SYDVKM. The CDR3 has 16 amino acids. CDR3 sequence: CASSSPRTGFPDTQYF. The CDR3 bases are TGTGCCAGCAGTTCGCCGCGGACAGGGTTCCCAGATACGCAGTATTTT. The complete variable domain, with remaining parts taken from reference TRBV28 and TRBJ2-3, reads DVKVTQSSRYLVKRTGEKVFLECVQDMDHENMFWYRQDPGLGLRLIYFSYDVKMKEKGDIPEGYSVSREKKERFSLILESASTNQTSMYLCASSSPRTGFPDTQYFGPGTRLTVL.